Each of the 4 T cell receptor beta chains below was sequenced from the same sample in a study of blood T cell repertoires in COVID-19. Produced via immunoSEQ multiplex PCR; TCRdb's table is partial and in-frame only. Found here are over 200,000 clones, approximately 90% of them singletons; the top ten hold about 0.99%. What was sequenced was peripheral blood. The receptors stem from a woman aged 40 to 50 who had recovered from COVID-19.

This clone was recorded only once. The chain has TRBV6-2 or TRBV6-3 and TRBJ2-5; TRBD2 matches 7 bases. V lost 2 bases to trimming and J lost 7 bases; unmatched junction nucleotides: 7. The CDR3 loop spans 14 amino acids. Germline CDR1 reads MNHEY; CDR2 reads SVGEGT. Here the CDR3 DNA reads TGTGCCAGCAGTTACGGGGACTACTCGGGGACCCAGTACTTC. This sequence encodes CASSYGDYSGTQYF.

The rearrangement links TRBV6-4 to TRBJ2-7, with no clear D. Germline V gene data show CDR1 as MRHNA and CDR2 as SNTAGT. This CDR3 spans 11 amino acids. With 8 bases removed from V and 3 bases from J, the gap between germline ends came to 8 bases. CDR3 sequence (DNA): TGTGCCAGCCCCCGCGACTACGAGCAGTACGTC. This sequence encodes CASPRDYEQYV.

This clone came up once. This chain connects TRBV7-2 to TRBJ1-5, with TRBD1 matching 8 bases. The CDR3 loop spans 15 amino acids. With V trimmed by 5 bases and J by 6 bases, 9 bases remained unmatched. The germline V gene has CDR1 SGHTA and CDR2 FQGNSA. The CDR3 DNA sequence: TGTGCCAGCAGCCGTACGAACAGGGGGGGTCAGCCCCAGCATTTT. This gives the protein CASSRTNRGGQPQHF.

The chain recombines TRBV3-1 (or the pseudogene TRBV3-2) with TRBJ2-7, with D maybe TRBD1 (6 bases). The germline gives CDR1 LGHDT, CDR2 YNNKEL (reference sequence). This CDR3 region has 11 residues. V was shortened by 5 bases and J by 6 bases, with 8 bases between the two germline ends. In DNA form, the CDR3 reads TGTGCCAGCAGCACAGGGCCCGAGCAGTACTTC. This sequence encodes CASSTGPEQYF.